This T cell receptor beta chain was profiled in a study of shared clonotypes between healthy human individuals. Turning to the study itself: Three plates each covered CD4 naive and memory; CD8 naive two, CD8 memory one. Overall study findings and caveats: Memory subsets generally showed smaller estimated richness than naive subsets did.

CDR1 is SGDLS and CDR2 is YYNGEE in the germline V gene. This CDR3 region has 15 residues. With V trimmed by 4 bases and J by 6 bases, 10 bases remained unmatched. As concerns this clone: Antigen: not known.

Clones were read by immunoSEQ multiplex PCR, and TCRdb kept only the in-frame ones, dropping some. The data hold more than 850,000 clones, with 75% to 80% observed a single time. This clonotype was sampled from a man aged 18 to 29 in good health. Some clones in this sample may be carry-over from other donors' samples. Material: memory CD4+ T cells from PBMCs. Subset indicated: CD45RA-negative fraction. The chain carries TRBV9 and TRBJ2-7, with 10 bases lining up with TRBD1. CDR3 in DNA: TGTGCCAGCAGCTACGGGACAGGGGAAGGGGTCGAGCAGTACTTC. This sequence encodes CASSYGTGEGVEQYF.